The next 25 T cell receptor beta chains were all read from a single sample in a study of blood T cells in healthy people across ages. Primed by a sample-barcoded 5' primer and a J-beta primer mix, a second PCR proceeded for 7 to 11 cycles. TCRdb reprocessed the 5' RACE reads via MiXCR and lists one record per CDR3 protein. The table shows over a million distinct CDR3 sequences, with 59% occurring only once. Source material: blood. These TCRs come from a man aged 18 to 35 in good health.

V usage is TRBV9 and J usage is TRBJ2-1, with 8 bases matching TRBD2. Germline V gene lookup returns CDR1 SGDLS and CDR2 YYNGEE. The CDR3 has 18 amino acids. The ends lost 2 bases at V and 6 bases at J; junction bases unmatched: 16. CDR3: CASSVQPGLGPTANEQFF. The CDR3 bases are TGTGCCAGCAGCGTGCAACCGGGACTAGGACCCACTGCCAATGAGCAGTTCTTC.

The V gene is TRBV5-1, the J gene TRBJ2-3, with 8 bases aligning to TRBD1. The CDR3 is 15 amino acids. Germline lookup yields CDR1 SGHRS and CDR2 YFSETQ. With V trimmed by 2 bases and J by 2 bases, 4 bases remained unmatched. The DNA of the CDR3 is TGCGCCAGCAGCTTTACAGGGGGAACCACAGATACGCAGTATTTT. The encoded protein is CASSFTGGTTDTQYF.

CDR3 amino acids: CASSYIGTAFNTEAFF. The CDR3 DNA sequence: TGTGCCAGCAGTTACATCGGGACAGCATTCAACACTGAAGCTTTCTTT. The chain has TRBV6-2 or TRBV6-3 and TRBJ1-1, with TRBD1 matching over 7 bases. J lost 2 bases, V lost 2 bases, and 8 bases had no gene match. Germline CDR1 and CDR2: MNHEY and SVGEGT. This CDR3 is 16 amino acids long.

This chain joins TRBV6-1 and TRBJ2-4, with unresolved D. Judging by the DNA end, TRBJ2-7 fits better; the J call may be wrong. This CDR3 is built from 12 residues. Germline CDR1 reads MNHNS; CDR2 reads SASEGT. In DNA, the CDR3 is TGTGCCAGCACCGACACCGCCTACGAGCAGTACTTC. Protein: CASTDTAYEQYF.

This chain links TRBV4-1 with TRBJ1-2; 8 positions agree with TRBD1. Germline V gene lookup returns CDR1 MGHRA and CDR2 YSYEKL. The CDR3 spans 17 residues. With V trimmed by 0 bases and J by 3 bases, 9 bases remained unmatched. CDR3 sequence reads: CASSQEAPQDRDYGYTF. CDR3 nucleotides: TGCGCCAGCAGCCAAGAGGCACCCCAGGACAGGGACTATGGCTACACCTTC.

About this clonotype: Germline and junction disagree at one end, which may indicate a read error. The genes are TRBV7-6 and TRBJ2-7, with D tentatively TRBD1 or TRBD2 (5 bases each). The germline V gene has CDR1 SGHVS and CDR2 FNYEAQ. The CDR3 extends over 13 amino acids. This CDR3 is CTSSRFLGVEQYF. Here the CDR3 DNA reads TGTACCAGCAGCCGTTTTTTGGGGGTGGAGCAGTACTTC.

As for this clonotype: This may be a read error, as it is one base from a much larger clone. This chain's CDR3 is CASSEGLLTGASVLTF. CDR3 nucleotides: TGTGCCAGCAGTGAGGGCCTCTTGACTGGGGCCAGCGTCCTGACTTTC. The V and J genes are TRBV2 and TRBJ2-6, with D perhaps matching TRBD1 (5 bases). This CDR3 has 16 residues. Germline assignment: CDR1 SNHLY and CDR2 FYNNEI.

The chain is built from TRBV10-2 and TRBJ2-1; 8 positions match TRBD1. V gave up 9 bases and J gave up 8 bases; unmatched junction bases: 9. Germline CDR1 reads WSHSY; CDR2 reads SAAADI. CDR3 size: 13 residues. The CDR3 nucleotides read TGCGCCAGTAGCGCAGACAGGGGCCATGAGCAGTTCTTC. Its protein is CASSADRGHEQFF.

The rearrangement links TRBV20-1 to TRBJ1-2; TRBD1 matches 9 bases. V lost 3 bases to trimming and J lost 7 bases; unmatched junction nucleotides: 3. Germline CDR1 reads DFQATT; CDR2 reads SNEGSKA (reference sequence). This CDR3 has 12 residues. The CDR3 spells CSASGTGFGYTF. CDR3 DNA sequence: TGCAGTGCTAGCGGGACAGGGTTTGGCTACACCTTC.

In this sample, this clonotype turned up a few times. This rearrangement joins TRBV6-5 to TRBJ2-1; possible D gene TRBD1, 6 bases. Trimming removed 6 bases from V and 9 bases from J, with 9 bases in between. The CDR3 has 11 residues. CDR1 and CDR2 from the germline V gene are MNHEY and SVGAGI. The CDR3 DNA sequence: TGTGCCAGCAGCCAGGACAGTGAGCAGTTCTTC. Amino acids: CASSQDSEQFF.

This chain links TRBV20-1 with TRBJ2-7; maybe TRBD1 (5 bases). There are 13 residues in the CDR3. Between the trimmed V and J ends, which lost 3 bases and 7 bases, there was a span of 16 bases. The germline V gene has CDR1 DFQATT and CDR2 SNEGSKA (reference sequence). CDR3 nucleotides: TGCAGTGCTAGGGGGCAGGATCCGCAAGAGCAGTACTTC. Amino acid sequence: CSARGQDPQEQYF.

This clonotype occurred once. The chain carries TRBV25-1 and TRBJ2-1; TRBD1 matches 8 bases. CDR1 and CDR2 (germline): MGHDK, SYGVNS. The V segment lost 2 bases and the J segment 9 bases; nucleotides outside the gene matches: 9. The CDR3 is 15 amino acids. The CDR3 loop reads CASSEETGEIGEQFF. The CDR3, as DNA: TGTGCCAGCAGTGAAGAGACAGGGGAGATTGGTGAGCAGTTCTTC.

The chain joins TRBV11-2 to TRBJ2-1; unclear D gene. The length of the CDR3 is 15 residues. Trimming left V 5 bases short and J 4 bases short, with 15 bases between. The germline CDR1 and CDR2 sequences are SGHAT and FQNNGV. The CDR3 is CASSPTGVGYNEQFF. CDR3 bases: TGTGCCAGCAGCCCCACCGGAGTCGGGTACAATGAGCAGTTCTTC.

This chain connects TRBV7-6 to TRBJ2-7; 9 bases align to TRBD1. In germline, CDR1 is SGHVS, CDR2 FNYEAQ. This CDR3 region has 15 residues. Trimming at V came to 5 bases and at J to 1 base, leaving 6 bases not matched to a gene. The CDR3 DNA sequence: TGTGCCAGCAGCACCAGACAGGGGGTTTCCTACGAGCAGTACTTC. Residues: CASSTRQGVSYEQYF.

The rearrangement links TRBV27 to TRBJ2-1; a weak D match, TRBD2 (6 bases). V gave up 4 bases and J gave up 6 bases, with 16 bases separating them. CDR1 and CDR2 from the germline V gene are MNHEY and SMNVEV (reference sequence). The CDR3 loop spans 15 amino acids. CDR3 amino acids: CASSSTSIAPNEQFF. Written as DNA, the CDR3 is TGTGCCAGCAGTTCGACTAGTATTGCCCCCAATGAGCAGTTCTTC.

This clonotype was counted a few times. The chain carries TRBV10-3 and TRBJ2-5; D not resolved. Trimming took off 1 base at V and 3 bases at J, with 6 bases between the two ends. Germline V gene data show CDR1 as ENHRY and CDR2 as SYGVKD. CDR3 length equals 13 residues. CDR3 sequence: CAISELREETQYF. The CDR3 region has the DNA TGTGCCATCAGTGAGTTAAGGGAAGAGACCCAGTACTTC.

The chain uses TRBV7-2 and TRBJ2-1, with 10 bases aligning to TRBD1. The end of the DNA fits TRBJ2-7 better, so the J call may be wrong. The CDR3 contains 14 residues. Germline loops: CDR1 SGHTA, CDR2 FQGNSA. CDR3 DNA: TGTGCCAGCAGCTGGCGGGACAGGGGAACCGAGCAGTACTTC. Encoded protein: CASSWRDRGTEQYF.

The gene calls are TRBV6-6 and TRBJ2-7, with TRBD1 matching 7 bases. CDR1 is MNHNY and CDR2 is SVGAGI in the germline V gene (reference sequence). The V segment lost 2 bases and the J segment 3 bases; nucleotides outside the gene matches: 10. The CDR3 sequence is 16 residues long. The CDR3 region has the DNA TGTGCCAGCAGTTACGCCGACAGGGACGCACTCTACGAGCAGTACTTC. Translation: CASSYADRDALYEQYF.

The chain has TRBV4-1 and TRBJ1-6; no firm D call. The germline gives CDR1 MGHRA, CDR2 YSYEKL. With 0 bases removed from V and 10 bases from J, the gap between germline ends came to 7 bases. CDR3 length: 13 residues. This chain's CDR3 is CASSQDGSSPLHF. For the CDR3, the DNA is TGCGCCAGCAGCCAAGATGGGTCCTCACCCCTCCACTTT.

CDR3 sequence (DNA): TGTGCCAGTCACAGTCGAAACAGGGCCGGCGAGCAGTACTTC. The encoded protein is CASHSRNRAGEQYF. The rearrangement uses TRBV7-2 and TRBJ2-7; possibly TRBD1 for D (6 bases). Germline CDR1 and CDR2: SGHTA and FQGNSA. The CDR3 runs to 14 residues. V was shortened by 9 bases and J by 6 bases, with 21 bases between the two germline ends.

The chain recombines TRBV5-1 with TRBJ2-1; D possibly corresponds to TRBD2 (5 bases). V lost 4 bases to trimming and J lost 7 bases, with 12 bases between them. Germline assignment: CDR1 SGHRS and CDR2 YFSETQ. CDR3 length equals 13 residues. The CDR3 loop is CASSTGSENEQFF. CDR3 DNA sequence: TGCGCCAGCAGCACCGGTAGCGAGAATGAGCAGTTCTTC.

This clonotype has more than one count but fewer than ten. The chain has TRBV6-2 or TRBV6-3 and TRBJ2-5; D is unresolved. The V end lost 6 bases, the J end lost 0 bases, and 14 bases lay between the germline ends. CDR3 length equals 15 residues. Germline V gene lookup returns CDR1 MNHEY and CDR2 SVGEGT. The CDR3 DNA follows: TGTGCCAGCAGCCCCCGGCGCATGTACCAAGAGACCCAGTACTTC. It codes for CASSPRRMYQETQYF.

This clonotype was counted only a few times. J is TRBJ1-1 and V is TRBV5-1; D may be TRBD1 (5 bases). In germline, CDR1 is SGHRS, CDR2 YFSETQ. The CDR3 runs 16 residues. V was clipped by 7 bases and J by 6 bases, with 25 bases between them. The DNA of the CDR3 is TGCGCCAGCCAGTCGGGGTGGCGGGGGATATCACCTGAAGCTTTCTTT. Protein sequence: CASQSGWRGISPEAFF.

CDR3 region: CSASYAGLSSPLHF. The CDR3 DNA is TGCAGTGCTAGCTATGCGGGGTTAAGTTCACCCCTCCACTTT. This chain links TRBV20-1 with TRBJ1-6; no clear D gene. Per the germline V gene, CDR1 is DFQATT and CDR2 is SNEGSKA (reference sequence). The CDR3 has 14 amino acids. V shed 3 bases and J shed 9 bases, with 15 bases lying between them.

In its sample, this clonotype was seen a few times. The chain's CDR3 is CATADDPGANVLTF. CDR3 bases: TGTGCCACCGCCGACGATCCTGGGGCCAACGTCCTGACTTTC. V usage is TRBV27 and J usage is TRBJ2-6; D gene unclear. This CDR3 has 14 residues. Trimming pared 10 bases from V and 2 bases from J, leaving 12 bases between. Looked up from germline, CDR1 is MNHEY and CDR2 is SMNVEV (reference sequence).